These 19 T cell receptor beta chains were all obtained from the same sample, sequenced in a study of kidney transplant recipient with SARS-CoV-2 infection. TCRdb re-called the reads with MiXCR, one entry per CDR3 protein. Of 200,000 to 250,000 distinct CDR3 sequences listed, roughly 26% are singletons. This material consisted of a blood sample, taken at baseline and on day 111 from a kidney transplant recipient. The receptors come from a male patient between 25 and 39 years old who had COVID-19 and was a kidney transplant recipient. Some T cells may arise from the graft donor.

In this sample, this clonotype turned up a few times. V is TRBV6-4 and J is TRBJ1-2; D is uncertain. V lost 7 bases and J 4 bases, leaving 22 bases between the germline ends. Germline V gene lookup returns CDR1 MRHNA and CDR2 SNTAGT. This CDR3 contains 16 residues. The CDR3 DNA reads as TGTGCCAGCACCCCAAAGGAAAAGCCCAGAACCTATGGCTACACCTTC. Translated, it gives CASTPKEKPRTYGYTF.

There are many counts of this clonotype. The chain employs TRBV6-5 and TRBJ1-6; 9 bases fit TRBD1. CDR3 length equals 14 residues. Per the germline V gene, CDR1 is MNHEY and CDR2 is SVGAGI. The V and J ends lost 6 bases and 7 bases, in that order; junction bases with no gene match: 4. CDR3 DNA sequence: TGTGCCAGCAGAGACAGGGGGGAGAATTCACCCCTCCACTTT. It is translated as CASRDRGENSPLHF.

This clonotype was counted many times. V gene TRBV5-5 combines with J gene TRBJ1-2; the D gene is possibly TRBD1 (5 bases). The germline CDR1 and CDR2 sequences are SGHKS and YYEKEE (reference sequence). Trimming took off 5 bases at V and 8 bases at J, with 16 bases between the two ends. The CDR3 sequence is 13 residues long. CDR3 nucleotide sequence: TGTGCCAGCAGTACTACAGGAGATGGGGGCTACACCTTC. Its translation: CASSTTGDGGYTF.

This clonotype appeared a few times. This may be a read error: a much more frequent sequence differs by one nucleotide. J is TRBJ1-1 and V is TRBV3-1; D is unclear. Germline V gene lookup returns CDR1 LGHDT and CDR2 YNNKEL (reference sequence). The CDR3 is 17 residues long. V was cut by 3 bases and J by 4 bases, with 21 bases left in between. The CDR3, as DNA: TGTGCCAGCAGCCACAGTTATCCCATTTCAATTCGCACTGAAGCTTTCTTT. Amino acid sequence: CASSHSYPISIRTEAFF.

As to this clonotype: This sequence may be a read error, since a much larger clone differs from it by one base. V is TRBV7-6 and J is TRBJ2-7, with 7 bases matching TRBD2. This CDR3 spans 14 amino acids. Germline V gene sequence: CDR1 SGHVS, CDR2 FNYEAQ. The trim removed 2 bases at V and 4 bases at J, leaving 5 bases unmatched. CDR3 DNA sequence: TGTGCCAGCAGCTTACGGGAGGCAGGTTACGAGCAGTACTTC. Translating it yields CASSLREAGYEQYF.

Note on this clonotype: A much larger clone differs from this one at a single base, so this may be a read error. This sequence joins TRBV4-2 and TRBJ2-3, with TRBD1 matching 10 bases. This CDR3 spans 17 amino acids. CDR1 is LGHNA and CDR2 is YNFKEQ in the germline V gene. Unmatched junction bases numbered 13, after V lost 2 bases and J lost 8 bases. The CDR3 sequence is CASSQIWTGGSAGTQYF. The DNA of the CDR3 is TGTGCCAGCAGCCAAATATGGACAGGGGGGTCTGCAGGTACGCAGTATTTT.

Comments on this clonotype: A much larger clone sits a single nucleotide away, making a read error possible. The chain is built from TRBV6-5 and TRBJ1-1; D ambiguous. From germline, CDR1 is MNHEY and CDR2 SVGAGI. This CDR3 contains 13 residues. The CDR3, as DNA: TGTGCCAACAGTTACGGAGGGATCGCTGAAGCTTTCTTT. Its protein product is CANSYGGIAEAFF.

To note about this clonotype: A read error is possible here, since a much larger clone lies one base away. The chain carries TRBV9 and TRBJ1-4, with D possibly matching TRBD1 (6 bases). This CDR3 has 15 amino acids. CDR1 is SGDLS, CDR2 YYNGEE, per germline. This CDR3 is CTSSTQSGQWEKLFF. The CDR3 nucleotides are TGTACCAGCAGCACCCAGTCGGGACAATGGGAAAAACTGTTTTTT.

This clonotype was counted between two and nine times. Being one base from a much bigger clone, this may be a read error. The V and J genes are TRBV21-1 and TRBJ2-3. TRBV21-1 is flagged as a pseudogene. This CDR3 is built from 17 residues. This CDR3 is CAGSVPIATVMQDTQYF. The CDR3 DNA is TGTGCCGGCAGTGTTCCCATAGCTACAGTCATGCAAGATACGCAGTATTTT.

This clonotype was recorded at least ten times. V and J are TRBV5-1 and TRBJ1-2; D might be TRBD1 (5 bases). The germline V gene encodes CDR1 SGHRS and CDR2 YFSETQ. V was pared by 0 bases and J by 0 bases, with 15 bases between. The CDR3 totals 17 residues. The CDR3 protein is CASSLGGGDAANYGYTF. The CDR3 nucleotides read TGCGCCAGCAGCTTGGGTGGGGGGGACGCTGCTAACTATGGCTACACCTTC.

This clonotype was picked up many times. V and J are TRBV12-3 or TRBV12-4 and TRBJ2-7; the D gene is possibly TRBD2 (6 bases). The CDR3 is 12 residues long. Trimming left V 10 bases short and J 9 bases short, with 19 bases between. The CDR3 here is CATSRAGGGQYF. For the CDR3, the DNA is TGTGCCACCTCCCGGGCCGGGGGTGGGCAGTACTTC.

J is TRBJ2-2 and V is TRBV19, with D possibly being TRBD1 (6 bases). The CDR3 runs 18 residues. Trimming removed 1 base from V and 2 bases from J, with 17 bases in between. CDR1 is LNHDA and CDR2 is SQIVND in the germline V gene (reference sequence). CDR3 residues: CASSIGGGGQKNTGELFF. The CDR3 DNA follows: TGTGCCAGTAGTATAGGTGGTGGAGGACAGAAAAACACCGGGGAGCTGTTTTTT.

This clonotype was counted ten times or more. The chain joins TRBV6-2 or TRBV6-3 to TRBJ2-7; TRBD2 is a possible D gene (5 bases). The V gene's germline CDR1 is MNHEY and CDR2 SVGEGT. This CDR3 is built from 14 residues. Trimming left V 7 bases short and J 3 bases short, with 16 bases between. This CDR3 is CASTPTGYYYEQYV. The CDR3 DNA reads TGTGCCAGCACCCCCACGGGGTACTACTACGAGCAGTACGTC.

A word on this clonotype: Being one base from a much bigger clone, this may be a read error. The chain joins TRBV24-1 to TRBJ2-1, with no clear D. Germline V CDR1 and CDR2: KGHDR, SFDVKD. The length of the CDR3 is 13 residues. The CDR3 protein is CATSDPVYNEQSF. The CDR3, as DNA: TGTGCCACCAGTGACCCTGTTTACAATGAGCAGTCCTTC.

The V call is TRBV12-3 or TRBV12-4, the J call TRBJ1-2; D is unclear. The CDR3 loop spans 13 amino acids. The V gene lost 3 bases and the J gene lost 2 bases, with 7 bases spanning the gap. This CDR3 reads CASSFSQNYGYTF. CDR3 coding DNA: TGTGCCAGCAGTTTTTCACAAAACTATGGCTACACCTTC.

Comments on this clonotype: It is likely a read error, because the conserved phenylalanine at the end of the CDR3 is missing. For the CDR3, the DNA is TGCGCCAGCAGCGCAACAGAAGGACGTCGAGAGACCTATGGCTACACCCTC. It translates to CASSATEGRRETYGYTL. V and J are TRBV4-3 and TRBJ1-2; no definite D call. The CDR3 extends over 17 amino acids. Germline CDR1 reads LGHNA; CDR2 reads YSLEER. V was cut by 5 bases and J by 4 bases, with 23 bases left in between.

Comment on this clonotype: A much larger clone lies one base from this, so it may be a read error. The chain carries TRBV20-1 and TRBJ1-4; D unclear. The CDR3 extends over 14 amino acids. Germline V gene data show CDR1 as DFQATT and CDR2 as SNEGSKA (reference sequence). The CDR3 nucleotides are TGCAGTGCTAGAGAGGACCTCAGAGGTGAAAAACTGCTTTTT. Its translation: CSAREDLRGEKLLF.

Note on this clonotype: A read error may be the cause here, since a much bigger clone is one base away. The chain joins TRBV6-1 to TRBJ1-2; no firm D call. CDR3 length: 17 amino acids. Germline assignment: CDR1 MNHNS and CDR2 SASEGT. The CDR3 DNA follows: TGTGCCGGCAGTAGACTTGCGGAATGTAGAAAGACCTATGGCTACACCTTC. This sequence encodes CAGSRLAECRKTYGYTF.

The CDR3 sequence: CASSYSAGGHTEAFF. The CDR3 region has the DNA TGTGCCAGCAGTTACTCCGCAGGGGGGCACACTGAAGCTTTCTTT. The chain recombines TRBV6-2 or TRBV6-3 with TRBJ1-1; 7 nucleotides agree with TRBD1. Per the germline V gene, CDR1 is MNHEY and CDR2 is SVGEGT. V lost 0 bases, J lost 3 bases, and 4 bases stayed unmatched. The CDR3 runs to 15 residues.